Below, 15 T cell receptor beta chains from the same sample are listed, as sequenced in a study of T cell repertoires in cytomegalovirus infection. TCRdb re-analysed the reads in MiXCR, keeping a single row per CDR3 protein. The sample carries about half a million distinct CDR3 sequences, roughly 42% recorded once. For these TCRs, the target antigens are not known. Material: cultured PBMCs, obtained from culture after CMV antigen stimulation. These receptors all come from a human donor in good health (CMV status not recorded). Some clones in this sample may be carry-over from other donors' samples.

The rearrangement links TRBV27 to TRBJ1-3, with 8 bases matching TRBD1. Germline V gene data show CDR1 as MNHEY and CDR2 as SMNVEV (reference sequence). CDR3 length: 15 amino acids. V dropped 5 bases and J dropped 3; count of bases not matched to a gene: 6. CDR3 sequence: CASSPGGWSGNTIYF. The CDR3 DNA follows: TGTGCCAGCAGTCCAGGGGGCTGGAGTGGAAACACCATATATTTT.

This clonotype appeared a few times. The chain carries TRBV7-6 and TRBJ1-6; TRBD1 matches at 7 bases. The CDR3 runs to 17 residues. The germline V gene encodes CDR1 SGHVS and CDR2 FNYEAQ. Trimming removed 4 bases from V and 7 bases from J; junction bases left unmatched: 13. CDR3 coding DNA: TGTGCCAGCAGCTGGGACCCACAGGGGAAAAGGAATTCACCCCTCCACTTT. Protein sequence: CASSWDPQGKRNSPLHF.

V usage is TRBV12-3 or TRBV12-4 and J usage is TRBJ2-5; 14 bases map to TRBD2. The length of the CDR3 is 19 residues. V dropped 6 bases and J dropped 2; count of bases not matched to a gene: 14. CDR3 protein: CASSPSWTSGGSRQETQYF. The CDR3 DNA reads as TGTGCCAGCAGCCCCTCTTGGACTAGCGGGGGGTCGAGACAAGAGACCCAGTACTTC.

This clonotype came up a few times. This chain links TRBV7-8 with TRBJ1-6; TRBD1 aligns across 9 bases. The CDR3 extends over 14 amino acids. CDR1 and CDR2 (germline): SGHVS, FQNEAQ. The V and J ends lost 4 bases and 10 bases, in that order; junction bases with no gene match: 5. This chain's CDR3 is CASSSDRGGSPLHF. The DNA for the CDR3 is TGTGCCAGCAGCTCGGACAGGGGAGGCTCACCCCTCCACTTT.

This chain uses TRBV5-4 with TRBJ2-3; D is perhaps TRBD2 (6 bases). The CDR3 is 16 residues long. Trimming stripped 5 bases from V and 2 bases from J, with 18 bases between. Germline V gives CDR1 SGHNT, CDR2 YYREEE (reference sequence). The CDR3 sequence is CASSSGGANPTDTQYF. Here the CDR3 DNA reads TGTGCCAGCAGTTCCGGAGGGGCGAACCCCACAGATACGCAGTATTTT.

The chain recombines TRBV7-6 with TRBJ2-1, with 9 bases fitting TRBD2. CDR3 size: 15 residues. Germline-derived CDR1 and CDR2 are SGHVS and FNYEAQ. The trim removed 3 bases at V and 8 bases at J, leaving 8 bases unmatched. This CDR3 reads CASSFGGGAGYEQFF. The CDR3 DNA reads as TGTGCCAGCAGCTTCGGCGGGGGGGCAGGGTATGAGCAGTTCTTC.

This clonotype turned up a few times. The chain is built from TRBV6-5 and TRBJ1-1, with TRBD1 identical over 9 bases. CDR3 length equals 15 residues. V lost 6 bases to trimming and J lost 1 base; unmatched junction nucleotides: 6. CDR1 and CDR2 (germline): MNHEY, SVGAGI. The CDR3 region is CASSPTQGANTEAFF. The CDR3 nucleotides are TGTGCCAGCAGCCCTACACAGGGGGCGAACACTGAAGCTTTCTTT.

The chain is built from TRBV6-1 and TRBJ2-5; TRBD1 matches at 7 bases. The CDR3 consists of 15 residues. The germline V gene encodes CDR1 MNHNS and CDR2 SASEGT. J gave up 5 bases and V 5 bases, and 11 bases lay outside the gene matches. CDR3 DNA sequence: TGTGCCAGCAGTACTAACAGGGGACCTTTTGAGACCCAGTACTTC. It translates to CASSTNRGPFETQYF.

This clonotype was picked up a small number of times. The genes are TRBV7-9 and TRBJ2-5; TRBD2 might be the D (5 bases). V was clipped by 2 bases and J by 5 bases, with 18 bases between them. CDR3 length equals 16 residues. CDR1 is SEHNR, CDR2 FQNEAQ, per germline (reference sequence). In DNA form, the CDR3 reads TGTGCCAGCAGCTTATCGGTCGGAGCGAGGAGGGAGACCCAGTACTTC. Translating gives CASSLSVGARRETQYF.

V and J are TRBV7-3 and TRBJ2-7, with D tentatively TRBD1 (6 bases). CDR1 is SGHTA and CDR2 is FQGTGA in the germline V gene. The CDR3 extends over 12 amino acids. V lost 5 bases and J 3 bases, leaving 8 bases between the germline ends. The DNA for the CDR3 is TGTGCCAGCAGCATGGACAGCTACGAGCAGTACTTC. Encoded protein: CASSMDSYEQYF.

The chain employs TRBV11-3 and TRBJ2-7, with unresolved D. CDR1 and CDR2 from the germline V gene are SGHNT and YENEEA. This CDR3 has 12 residues. V lost 2 bases and J lost 4, with 6 bases in between. The CDR3 reads CASSLHEYEQYF. CDR3 nucleotides: TGTGCCAGCAGCTTACACGAGTACGAGCAGTACTTC.

This clonotype was detected only once. The chain employs TRBV4-2 and TRBJ1-6, with no clear D. V was cut by 2 bases and J by 6 bases, with 8 bases left in between. The germline V gene has CDR1 LGHNA and CDR2 YNFKEQ. The CDR3 runs to 14 residues. This CDR3 reads CASSQLAGNSPLHF. As DNA, the CDR3 is TGTGCCAGCAGCCAACTCGCGGGTAATTCACCCCTCCACTTT.

This rearrangement joins TRBV2 to TRBJ2-7; 8 bases agree with TRBD1. V shed 6 bases and J 3 bases; nucleotides not matched to a gene: 7. This CDR3 comprises 14 residues. Germline CDR1 SNHLY, CDR2 FYNNEI. The chain's CDR3 is CASRPRTGLYEQYF. In DNA form, the CDR3 reads TGTGCCAGCAGACCCCGGACAGGGCTCTACGAGCAGTACTTC.

This clonotype is a singleton in its sample. V and J are TRBV5-5 and TRBJ2-3; possibly TRBD1 or TRBD2 for D (5 bases each). Germline V CDR1 and CDR2: SGHKS, YYEKEE (reference sequence). There are 15 residues in the CDR3. Trimming removed 3 bases from V and 2 bases from J, with 13 bases in between. The CDR3 coding sequence is TGTGCCAGCAGCTCCTTGGGGCGGGCCACAGATACGCAGTATTTT. It translates to CASSSLGRATDTQYF.

CDR3 loop: CASTNGINEQFF. CDR3 nucleotide sequence: TGTGCCAGCACCAACGGCATCAATGAGCAGTTCTTC. The J gene is TRBJ2-1, the V gene TRBV6-2 or TRBV6-3; D unclear. There are 12 residues in the CDR3. Germline-derived CDR1 and CDR2 are MNHEY and SVGEGT. Trimming took off 7 bases at V and 6 bases at J, with 10 bases between the two ends.